These T cell receptor beta chains were read from a single sample in a study of PD-1 blockade in classical Hodgkin lymphoma. Libraries were prepared by immunoSEQ multiplex PCR; TCRdb keeps only in-frame clonotypes and omits some of them. The sample carries about 22,000 clones, roughly 70% recorded once. The source was peripheral blood mononuclear cells (PBMCs), collected at baseline. Receptors originate from a human donor with classical Hodgkin lymphoma. CDR3s include the opening cysteine and the closing phenylalanine or tryptophan. D genes are given only for firm matches. Rows may omit the clone size; those that give it use once, few, many or a size class.

-,TRBV28,-,TRBJ2-7,TGTGCCAGCAAAGCGGCCGTAACCTACGAGCAGTACTTC,CASKAAVTYEQYF
-,TRBV7-2,-,TRBJ2-6,TGTGCCAGCAGCCCCTCCTCATCGGGGGCCAACGTCCTGACTTTC,CASSPSSSGANVLTF
-,TRBV9,-,TRBJ2-7,TGTGCCAGCAGCCTAACCGGGACCGAATACTACGAGCAGTACTTC,CASSLTGTEYYEQYF
-,TRBV28,-,TRBJ1-1,TGTGCCAGCAGTTACCTACAAGGGGGGGGCACTGAAGCTTTCTTT,CASSYLQGGGTEAFF
-,TRBV5-6,-,TRBJ1-5,TGTGCCAGCAGCTTAAGACAGTTCAATCAGCCCCAGCATTTT,CASSLRQFNQPQHF
-,TRBV19,-,TRBJ2-1,TGTGCCAGTCGGTCGATGACAGACCACTCCTACAATGAGCAGTTCTTC,CASRSMTDHSYNEQFF
-,TRBV6-6,once,TRBJ1-1,TGTGCCGTCAGAGCCGAAGGGGCGAACACTGAAGCTTTCTTT,CAVRAEGANTEAFF
TRBD1,TRBV14,-,TRBJ1-4,TGTGCCAGCAGCCTTACAGGGGGCGCGGGTCGTGAAAAACTGTTTTTT,CASSLTGGAGREKLFF
TRBD1,TRBV10-3,-,TRBJ1-5,TGTGCCACCCGGGGACAGACTAATCAGCCCCAGCATTTT,CATRGQTNQPQHF
TRBD2,TRBV6-4,once,TRBJ2-5,TGTGCCAGCAATCCCATCGGGACTAGCGGGTTGGACGAGACCCAGTACTTC,CASNPIGTSGLDETQYF
-,TRBV11-2,-,TRBJ1-1,TGTGCCAGCAGCTTACAGCTGAACACTGAAGCTTTCTTT,CASSLQLNTEAFF
-,TRBV11-2,-,TRBJ2-7,TGTGCCAGCAGCTTAGATCCCCGGGACCTCCTGACCTACGAGCAGTACTTC,CASSLDPRDLLTYEQYF
-,TRBV6-1,once,TRBJ2-1,TGTGCCAGCAGTGAAGTTCGGGTGAGGGACAATGAGCAGTTCTTC,CASSEVRVRDNEQFF
-,TRBV2,-,TRBJ1-1,TGTGCCAGCAGTGAAGCGCTGGTGGGCAGGACCGAAGCTTTCTTT,CASSEALVGRTEAFF
-,TRBV7-2,-,TRBJ2-7,TGTGCCAGCAGGCTTGGAGGGGGATCCTACGAGCAGTACTTC,CASRLGGGSYEQYF
-,TRBV4-3,-,TRBJ1-1,TGCGCCAGCAGCCGAACAGGGAGTGTGACTGAAGCTTTCTTT,CASSRTGSVTEAFF
-,TRBV30,-,TRBJ2-7,TGTGCCTGGACTCGTCTCAGGTTCAGCTCCTACGAGCAGTACTTC,CAWTRLRFSSYEQYF
-,TRBV5-1,-,TRBJ2-3,TGCGCCAGCAGCTTGGCCGGACTGGAGCGGAGCACAGATACGCAGTATTTT,CASSLAGLERSTDTQYF
-,TRBV4-1,-,TRBJ1-4,TGCGCCAGCAGCCATACGGCCCTAACTAATGAAAAACTGTTTTTT,CASSHTALTNEKLFF
-,TRBV14,-,TRBJ1-1,TGTGCCAGCAGACTACAGGGGAACACTGAAGCTTTCTTT,CASRLQGNTEAFF
-,TRBV10-3,-,TRBJ2-2,TGTGCCATCGCAGAGGGCAGATACACCGGGGAGCTGTTTTTT,CAIAEGRYTGELFF
TRBD1,TRBV29-1,-,TRBJ2-7,TGCAGCGTTGGGGACAGCTCCTACGAGCAGTACTTC,CSVGDSSYEQYF
-,TRBV19,-,TRBJ2-7,TGTGCCAGTAGTATAGAGACCGGGCATTCCTACGAGCAGTACTTC,CASSIETGHSYEQYF
-,TRBV6-5,-,TRBJ1-2,TGTGCCAGCAGTTACCCGCAGGGTGGCTACACCTTC,CASSYPQGGYTF
-,TRBV5-6,-,TRBJ1-4,TGTGCCAGCAGCAAGGGGACGGGGGAAAAACTGTTTTTT,CASSKGTGEKLFF
TRBD2,TRBV11-3,-,TRBJ2-2,TGTGCCAGCAGCTCTAGCGGGGGGCGGTTGGCCGGGGAGCTGTTTTTT,CASSSSGGRLAGELFF
-,TRBV4-1,-,TRBJ1-3,TGCGCCAGCAGCCAAGGCTCTGGAAACACCATATATTTT,CASSQGSGNTIYF
-,TRBV9,-,TRBJ2-7,TGTGCCAGCAGCGTAGGGCACTTGGGGGAGCAGTACTTC,CASSVGHLGEQYF
TRBD1,TRBV7-2,-,TRBJ2-1,TGTGCCAGCAGCTTAATGGCAGGGGGCCTAAGTAGCTCCTACAATGAGCAGTTCTTC,CASSLMAGGLSSSYNEQFF
-,TRBV9,-,TRBJ1-2,TGTGCCAGCAGTCCCTCGACGGGGAACTATGGCTACACCTTC,CASSPSTGNYGYTF
-,TRBV5-5,-,TRBJ1-1,TGTGCCAGCAGCTTGGGGGTGGCTTTAGCTGAAGCTTTCTTT,CASSLGVALAEAFF
-,TRBV25-1,-,TRBJ2-1,TGTGCCAGCAGACCAAAAACTAGCAGCAATGAGCAGTTCTTC,CASRPKTSSNEQFF
-,TRBV6-6,once,TRBJ1-4,TGTGCCAGCTCCAACGGGGCAGGCGGCGGTGAAAAACTGTTTTTT,CASSNGAGGGEKLFF
-,TRBV5-1,-,TRBJ1-6,TGCGCCAGCAGCTTGGCCGGTGGGGCACCGCCTGGGAATTCACCCCTCCACTTT,CASSLAGGAPPGNSPLHF
-,TRBV28,medium-sized,TRBJ1-4,TGTGCCAGCAGTTTAACGGAGCCTTATGAAAAACTGTTTTTT,CASSLTEPYEKLFF
-,TRBV5-1,-,TRBJ2-3,TGCGCCAGCAGGTGGGGGGGCGTGAGCACAGATACGCAGTATTTT,CASRWGGVSTDTQYF
-,TRBV19,-,TRBJ2-2,TGTGCCAGCGACAGAGAGGCCGGTCGGACCGGGGAGCTGTTTTTT,CASDREAGRTGELFF
TRBD1,TRBV10-3,few,TRBJ1-5,TGTGCCATCCGGGTCGACAGGGCCGATCGCAATCAGCCCCAGCATTTT,CAIRVDRADRNQPQHF
TRBD2,TRBV7-2,-,TRBJ2-7,TGTGCCAGCAGCTTAGAACTAGCGGGTGCCTACGAGCAGTACTTC,CASSLELAGAYEQYF
TRBD1,TRBV23-1,-,TRBJ1-1,TGCGCCAGCAGTCAACCGTTGGACAGGGAGACTGAAGCTTTCTTT,CASSQPLDRETEAFF
-,TRBV28,-,TRBJ1-1,TGTGCCAGCAGTTCACCAAAGAGAGCCAGGAGGATGAACACTGAAGCTTTCTTT,CASSSPKRARRMNTEAFF
-,TRBV7-2,-,TRBJ2-6,TGTGCCAGCACCATAACGAGGCCCTCTGGGGCCAACGTCCTGACTTTC,CASTITRPSGANVLTF
TRBD2,TRBV28,-,TRBJ2-1,TGTGCCAGCAGTTCGGGGACTAGCGCGGGGGTAGGTGAGCAGTTCTTC,CASSSGTSAGVGEQFF
-,TRBV7-9,-,TRBJ2-2,TGTGCCAGCAGCCCAGGAGGGGGGCCCGGGGAGCTGTTTTTT,CASSPGGGPGELFF
-,TRBV9,-,TRBJ1-1,TGTGCCAGCAGCGTAGAGGGGGGGCCTTTCACTGAAGCTTTCTTT,CASSVEGGPFTEAFF
-,TRBV6-5,-,TRBJ1-2,TGTGCCAGCAGTTACAGACGGGACACCTATGGCTACACCTTC,CASSYRRDTYGYTF